This paragraph covers one T cell receptor beta chain sequence. This sample stems from a study of control samples from healthy donors and cancer patients. The CDR3 covers 13 residues. Between the trimmed V and J ends, which lost 5 bases and 10 bases, there was a span of 15 bases. Germline V gene lookup returns CDR1 SGHVS and CDR2 FQNEAQ. Using immunoSEQ multiplex PCR, the repertoire was profiled, and TCRdb retains in-frame clones only, with some absent. This table has about 20,000 clones, 85% to 90% appearing once. The sequenced material came from PBMCs. This chain links TRBV7-8 with TRBJ2-1; D possibly corresponds to TRBD1 (6 bases). This sequence was found in a woman aged 65 to 85 with colorectal cancer. The CDR3 DNA reads TGTGCCAGCAGCACCCTACAGGGCCGGGAGCAGTTCTTC. Translating gives CASSTLQGREQFF.